This TCR beta chain was recovered during a study of shared clonotypes between healthy human individuals. PCR replicates performed on unsorted PBMC used approximately 0.3 ug DNA, around 28,000 T cell genomes. Data came from immunoSEQ multiplex PCR; TCRdb stores just in-frame clones and leaves some out. The table records some 500,000 clones, roughly three quarters of them present only once. This clone was seen a single time. One end of the junction fails to match germline, which may point to a read error. Within the sample, other DNA sequences also encode this same CDR3. The donors, all of them Caucasian adults, lived in Nashville, Tennessee. This clonotype was obtained from a woman in her forties in good health. Some clones in this sample may be carry-over from other donors' samples. The sample taken for sequencing was PBMCs.

The CDR3 region is CASSSGQGAYEQHF. CDR3 nucleotide sequence: TGCGCCAGCAGCTCCGGACAGGGGGCTTACGAGCAGCACTTC. The V call is TRBV4-3, the J call TRBJ2-7, with TRBD1 identical over 11 bases. Germline V lookup: CDR1 LGHNA, CDR2 YSLEER. This CDR3 has 14 amino acids.